These T cell receptor beta chains were read from a single sample in a study of response to subunit inactivated influenza vaccine. TCRdb passed the RT-PCR reads through MiXCR, listing each CDR3 protein once. In the table there are approximately 520,000 distinct CDR3 sequences, over 25% of which are singletons. Sequences were derived from CD4+ T cells sorted from PBMCs, sampled 4 to 6 days after vaccination. The receptors originated from a man aged 50 or older who received an inactivated influenza vaccine. Each CDR3 is given with its conserved first and last residue. D genes are given only for firm matches. Clone size is shown for a subset of rows, as once, few, many or a class of expanded clone.

size,J,V,D,DNA,CDR3
.,TRBJ1-2,TRBV7-8,TRBD1,TGTGCCAGCAGCTTAGGCGACAGGGGAAAGAGTGGCTACACCTTC,CASSLGDRGKSGYTF
.,TRBJ2-3,TRBV15,TRBD1,TGTGCCACCAGCAGAACCGGGACAGGGGTTGCAGATACGCAGTATTTT,CATSRTGTGVADTQYF
few,TRBJ2-5,TRBV10-3,.,TGTGCCATCAGTGAGTTCCGACAGACCAGGGCCCAGTACTTC,CAISEFRQTRAQYF
.,TRBJ2-2,TRBV29-1,.,TGCAGCGGAGTCTCCGGGGGCAACACCGGGGAGCTGTTTTTT,CSGVSGGNTGELFF
many,TRBJ2-1,TRBV6-2/TRBV6-3,.,TGTGCCAGCAGTACAGGGATTCCCTACAATGAGCAGTTCTTC,CASSTGIPYNEQFF
.,TRBJ1-5,TRBV7-2,.,TGTGCCAGCAGCTCTCCCCCAGGGCCCCAGCATTTT,CASSSPPGPQHF
.,TRBJ2-5,TRBV4-2,.,TGTGCCAGCAGCCAGCGGTGGGGGAGGGAGACCCAGTACTTC,CASSQRWGRETQYF
.,TRBJ2-3,TRBV21-1,.,TGTGCCAGCACCTCGACCTTCACAGATACGCAGTATTTT,CASTSTFTDTQYF
few,TRBJ2-3,TRBV12-3/TRBV12-4,TRBD1,TGTGCCAGCAGTTTGACCGGGACAGACAAAGTTACGCAGTATTTT,CASSLTGTDKVTQYF
few,TRBJ2-1,TRBV29-1,.,TGCAGCGGTACGATGCTAACCAATGAGCAGTTCTTC,CSGTMLTNEQFF
few,TRBJ1-5,TRBV10-3,.,TGTGCCATCAGCCTAGGCGGGCAGACTAGCAATCAGCCCCAGCATTTT,CAISLGGQTSNQPQHF
.,TRBJ2-5,TRBV20-1,.,TGCAGTGCTATGGGACCGACAAACCAAGAGACCCAGTACTTC,CSAMGPTNQETQYF
.,TRBJ2-5,TRBV20-1,.,TGCAGTGCTCACACTAGATCCCAAGAGACCCAGTACTTC,CSAHTRSQETQYF
many,TRBJ2-1,TRBV29-1,TRBD2,TGCAGCGTAACTAGCGGGATCTACAATGAGCAGTTCTTC,CSVTSGIYNEQFF
.,TRBJ1-2,TRBV6-1,.,TGTGCCAGCAGCCGCGACCGATTGGGGCTATTGTATGGCTACACCTTC,CASSRDRLGLLYGYTF
once,TRBJ2-5,TRBV5-1,.,TGCGCCAGCAGCGAGTGGGGACGGGAGACCCAGTACTTC,CASSEWGRETQYF
.,TRBJ2-4,TRBV14,TRBD1,TGTGCCAGCAGTCGGACAGGGTTAAAAAACATTCAGTACTTC,CASSRTGLKNIQYF
few,TRBJ2-1,TRBV20-1,TRBD2,TGCAGTGCTACTCGCGGGAGTGTCTACAATGAGCAGTTCTTC,CSATRGSVYNEQFF
.,TRBJ1-1,TRBV9,.,TGTGCCAGCAGCGTAGCCCCCGGGACTGAAGCTTTCTTT,CASSVAPGTEAFF
few,TRBJ2-7,TRBV11-2,TRBD2,TGTGCCAGCAGCTCGCGCAGTGGGGGGAGGGCCTACGAGCAGTACTTC,CASSSRSGGRAYEQYF
.,TRBJ2-2,TRBV20-1,TRBD2,TGCAGTGCTCGCGGGACTAGCGGTTATTACGCGAACACCGGGGAGCTGTTTTTT,CSARGTSGYYANTGELFF
few,TRBJ2-3,TRBV5-1,.,TGCGCCAGCAGCTTGGGTGGTAGCGGTAGCACAGATACGCAGTATTTT,CASSLGGSGSTDTQYF
.,TRBJ2-3,TRBV2,.,TGTGCCAGCATGCAGGGGAGCACAGATACGCAGTATTTT,CASMQGSTDTQYF
.,TRBJ2-3,TRBV2,.,TGTGCCAGCGGAAGACTACCAGGCACAGATACGCAGTATTTT,CASGRLPGTDTQYF
.,TRBJ1-5,TRBV20-1,.,TGCAGTGCTAGGCCCCACGGAACCCCGAATCAGCCCCAGCATTTT,CSARPHGTPNQPQHF
.,TRBJ2-7,TRBV9,.,TGTGCCAGCAGCGTAACGGGGGTCCCCTACGAGCAGTACTTC,CASSVTGVPYEQYF